A selection of T cell receptor beta chains follows, all from one sample in a study of blood T cell repertoires in COVID-19. Method: immunoSEQ multiplex PCR; TCRdb's copy keeps in-frame clones and lacks some. In the table there are 250,000 or so clones, roughly four fifths of which are singletons. The sequenced sample consisted of peripheral blood. These receptors were taken from an older woman with acute or convalescent COVID-19. CDR3s include the opening cysteine and the closing phenylalanine or tryptophan. Each record gives: CDR3 DNA, CDR3 protein, D gene, V gene, J gene, clone size. D genes are given only for firm matches. Clone size is not always given. Where it is, it says once, few, many or a class for expanded clones.

TGTGCCAGCAGACCCGGGACAGGGGGCAATCAGCCCCAGCATTTT	CASRPGTGGNQPQHF	TRBD1	TRBV6-5	TRBJ1-5	.
TGTGCCTGGAGGGCAGGACGACAGGGGGCGGATCAGCCCCAGCATTTT	CAWRAGRQGADQPQHF	TRBD1	TRBV30	TRBJ1-5	.
TGTGCCACCAGCAGATCAGCTGGGGCCAACGTCCTGACTTTC	CATSRSAGANVLTF	.	TRBV15	TRBJ2-6	.
TGCGCCAGCAGCCAAGATTTCGGGTTGGCTGAAGCTTTCTTT	CASSQDFGLAEAFF	.	TRBV4-3	TRBJ1-1	.
TGTGCCAGCAGCTCGGGCCAGGGGGCCCACGAGCAGTACTTC	CASSSGQGAHEQYF	TRBD1	TRBV5-4	TRBJ2-7	.
TGTGCCAGCAGCCGGGGGGGCACTTATGGCTACACCTTC	CASSRGGTYGYTF	.	TRBV11-2	TRBJ1-2	.
TGTGCCAGCAGCTTATCCCTCAGCGGGGGGGCCCACAATGAGCAGTTCTTC	CASSLSLSGGAHNEQFF	TRBD2	TRBV5-4	TRBJ2-1	.
TGTGCCAGCAAGGAGGGGGCAGACTATGGCTACACCTTC	CASKEGADYGYTF	TRBD1	TRBV28	TRBJ1-2	.
TGTGCCAGCAGCCAAGATTTGGCTAGCAATCAGCCCCAGCATTTT	CASSQDLASNQPQHF	.	TRBV3-1/TRBV3-2	TRBJ1-5	.
TGTGCCAGCAGCTTGTTGGCAAATGAGCAGTTCTTC	CASSLLANEQFF	.	TRBV5-4	TRBJ2-1	.
TGCGCCAGCAGCCAAGGGGACAGGTTACGGACTGAAGCTTTCTTT	CASSQGDRLRTEAFF	TRBD1	TRBV4-3	TRBJ1-1	.
TGCGCCAGCAGCCAAGATCGAGCGGGGGGAATGCAAGAGACCCAGTACTTC	CASSQDRAGGMQETQYF	TRBD2	TRBV4-3	TRBJ2-5	.
TGTGCCAGCAGCGGAAACTCTGGGGCAGCTGAAGCTTTCTTT	CASSGNSGAAEAFF	.	TRBV9	TRBJ1-1	.
TGTGCCATCAGTCCCGGGGGGGCAAGGGTGAACACTGAAGCTTTCTTT	CAISPGGARVNTEAFF	.	TRBV10-3	TRBJ1-1	.
TGTGCCAGCAGCAGAAATTTCGGGGACAATGAGCAGTTCTTC	CASSRNFGDNEQFF	.	TRBV11-3	TRBJ2-1	few
TGTGCCAGCAGCGATAGGACGACAGGGGGTGTGATGGGCGAGCAGTACTTC	CASSDRTTGGVMGEQYF	TRBD1	TRBV11-2	TRBJ2-7	few
TGTGCCAGCAGGCGAGGACAGAACTATGGCTACACCTTC	CASRRGQNYGYTF	.	TRBV2	TRBJ1-2	.
TGCAGCGTTGGAGACAGGGCTGCCGGAGTTTATGGCTACACCTTC	CSVGDRAAGVYGYTF	TRBD1	TRBV29-1	TRBJ1-2	.
TGCGCCACCAAACGGACAGGGCCGAACACCGGGGAGCTGTTTTTT	CATKRTGPNTGELFF	TRBD1	TRBV5-1	TRBJ2-2	.
TGTGCCAGCAGCCAAGATGTGGCGGGGCGCTCCTACGAGCAGTACTTC	CASSQDVAGRSYEQYF	.	TRBV4-2	TRBJ2-7	.
TGTGCCAGCAGCTTGGAGCGGGGGGGCCCGGAGACCCAGTACTTC	CASSLERGGPETQYF	TRBD2	TRBV5-4	TRBJ2-5	.
TGTGCCAGTAGTATAGGGGCCCCGGCCCTCTACGAGCAGTACTTC	CASSIGAPALYEQYF	.	TRBV19	TRBJ2-7	few
TGTGCCAGCAGTGAAAGTTGGGGGCCATCCTACAATGAGCAGTTCTTC	CASSESWGPSYNEQFF	.	TRBV6-4	TRBJ2-1	.
TGCGCCAGCAGCCAAGTAGGGGGAGGCTACACCTTC	CASSQVGGGYTF	.	TRBV4-3	TRBJ1-2	.
TGCGCCAGCAGCTCGGGCGGGGGGGGCGCAGATACGCAGTATTTT	CASSSGGGGADTQYF	TRBD2	TRBV5-1	TRBJ2-3	.
TGTGCCAGTGGAATAGGGGGGGAGCCTTTCTATGGCTACACCTTC	CASGIGGEPFYGYTF	.	TRBV19	TRBJ1-2	.
TGCAGCGTTACCGGGACTAGCGGGGTTTTCACTAGCACAGATACGCAGTATTTT	CSVTGTSGVFTSTDTQYF	TRBD2	TRBV29-1	TRBJ2-3	.
TGTGCCAGCAGTTTCGGAGTGAACACCGGGGAGCTGTTTTTT	CASSFGVNTGELFF	.	TRBV28	TRBJ2-2	.
TGTGCCAGCAGCCTCGGAGTAGGAGGAACCTACGAGCAGTACTTC	CASSLGVGGTYEQYF	.	TRBV14	TRBJ2-7	.
TGTGCCATCAGTGAGTCGAGTGTCCTTAACTATGGCTACACCTTC	CAISESSVLNYGYTF	.	TRBV10-3	TRBJ1-2	.
TGCGCCAGCCTCCGGGGACAGGGGTTCTACGAGCAGTACTTC	CASLRGQGFYEQYF	TRBD1	TRBV23-1	TRBJ2-7	.
TGCGCCAGTCAGGGTTTCTCCTATAATTCACCCCTCCACTTT	CASQGFSYNSPLHF	.	TRBV5-1	TRBJ1-6	.